The entry below describes one T cell receptor (beta chain). Its antigen remains unidentified. Measured with immunoSEQ multiplex PCR; TCRdb has only the in-frame clones, and not every one. This sample has more than 50,000 clones, with 70% to 90% found just once. The sample originates from a study of OX40 agonist ivuxolimab in advanced cancers. Study in general: Eligibility admitted prior anti-PD-1, anti-PD-L1 or anti-CTLA-4 therapy; about 39% had some. The study reported partial responses in three patients: one hepatocellular carcinoma, two cutaneous melanoma.

Germline CDR1 is SGHDN and CDR2 is FVKESK. The CDR3 covers 17 residues. V lost 0 bases and J 0 bases, leaving 12 bases between the germline ends. Findings of the study overall: Expanded clones tended on average to be more numerous among CD8+ T cells than CD4+.

On cycle 4 day 1 and cycle 7 day 1, as well as at baseline, blood was sampled. This receptor was taken from an adult with an advanced solid tumor such as melanoma, head and neck, liver or kidney cancer. V gene TRBV14 combines with J gene TRBJ1-3; no clear D. This material consisted of CD4+ or CD8+ T cells sorted from blood, taken in a trial of the OX40 agonist ivuxolimab. The CDR3 is CASSQDGPWYSGNTIYF. CDR3 DNA sequence: TGTGCCAGCAGCCAAGACGGTCCGTGGTACTCTGGAAACACCATATATTTT.